This TCR beta chain was documented in a study of T cell repertoires in cytomegalovirus infection. TCRdb processed the reads anew with MiXCR; each CDR3 protein has one entry. This table has under 300,000 distinct CDR3 sequences, around 15% appearing once. In this sample, this clonotype turned up many times. The sequence was obtained from a human donor in good health (CMV status not recorded). Some clones in this sample may be carry-over from other donors' samples. Source material: CD8+ T cells from PBMCs.

DNA of the CDR3: TGTGCCAGCAGCTTAGCAGAGGGTTTGTCCCCAGATACGCAGTATTTT. Translating gives CASSLAEGLSPDTQYF. The chain recombines TRBV7-8 with TRBJ2-3; D might be TRBD2 (5 bases). The V gene's germline CDR1 is SGHVS and CDR2 FQNEAQ. The CDR3 length is 16 residues. The V end lost 0 bases, the J end lost 4 bases, and 14 bases lay between the germline ends.